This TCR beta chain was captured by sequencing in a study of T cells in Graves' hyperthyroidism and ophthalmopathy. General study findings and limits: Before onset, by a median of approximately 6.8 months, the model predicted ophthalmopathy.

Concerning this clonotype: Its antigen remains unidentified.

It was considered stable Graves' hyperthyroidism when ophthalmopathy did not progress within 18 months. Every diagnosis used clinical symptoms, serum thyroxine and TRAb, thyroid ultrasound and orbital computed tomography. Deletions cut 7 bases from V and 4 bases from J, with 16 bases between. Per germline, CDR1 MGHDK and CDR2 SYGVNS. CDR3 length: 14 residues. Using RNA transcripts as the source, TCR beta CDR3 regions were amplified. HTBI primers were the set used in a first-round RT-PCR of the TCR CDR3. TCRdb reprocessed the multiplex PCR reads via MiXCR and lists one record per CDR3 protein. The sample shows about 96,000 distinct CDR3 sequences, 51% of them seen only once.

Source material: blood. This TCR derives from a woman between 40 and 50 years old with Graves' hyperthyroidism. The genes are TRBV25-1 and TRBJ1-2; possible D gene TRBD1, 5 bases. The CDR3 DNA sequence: TGTGCCAGCAAAGACAGCGGTGGTAGCTATGGCTACACCTTC. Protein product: CASKDSGGSYGYTF.